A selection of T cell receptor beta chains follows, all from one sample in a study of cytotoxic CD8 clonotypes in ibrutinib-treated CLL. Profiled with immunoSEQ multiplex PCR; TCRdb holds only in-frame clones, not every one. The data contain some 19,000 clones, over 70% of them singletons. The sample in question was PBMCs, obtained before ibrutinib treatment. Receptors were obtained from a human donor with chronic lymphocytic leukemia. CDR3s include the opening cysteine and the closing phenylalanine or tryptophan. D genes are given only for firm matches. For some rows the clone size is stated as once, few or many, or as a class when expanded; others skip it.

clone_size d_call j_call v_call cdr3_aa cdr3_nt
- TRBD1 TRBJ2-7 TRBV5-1 CASSRTGGDYEQYF TGCGCCAGCAGTCGGACAGGGGGCGACTACGAGCAGTACTTC
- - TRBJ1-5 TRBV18 CASSPRQVNQPQHF TGTGCCAGCTCACCCCGACAGGTCAATCAGCCCCAGCATTTT
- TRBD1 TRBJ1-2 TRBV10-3 CAIRPGQGDYGYTF TGTGCCATCAGGCCAGGACAGGGAGACTATGGCTACACCTTC
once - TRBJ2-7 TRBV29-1 CSALGDSYEQYF TGCAGCGCCTTAGGGGACTCCTACGAGCAGTACTTC
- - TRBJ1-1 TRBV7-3 CASSLSQVDTEAFF TGTGCCAGCAGCTTAAGCCAGGTCGACACTGAAGCTTTCTTT
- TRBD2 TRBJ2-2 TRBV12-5 CASGPGLAGGWTGELFF TGTGCTAGTGGCCCGGGACTAGCGGGGGGGTGGACCGGGGAGCTGTTTTTT
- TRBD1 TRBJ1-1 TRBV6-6 CASSSGTGDMNTEAFF TGTGCCAGCAGTTCCGGGACAGGGGACATGAACACTGAAGCTTTCTTT
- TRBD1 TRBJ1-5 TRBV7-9 CASSFSTGTGGNQPQHF TGTGCCAGCAGCTTCTCAACCGGGACAGGGGGAAATCAGCCCCAGCATTTT
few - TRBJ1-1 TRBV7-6 CASSLLEGTEAFF TGTGCCAGCAGCTTACTGGAGGGGACTGAAGCTTTCTTT
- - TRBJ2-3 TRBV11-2 CASSFFFRGAGDTQYF TGTGCCAGCAGCTTTTTTTTTCGGGGGGCGGGAGATACGCAGTATTTT
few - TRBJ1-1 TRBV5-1 CASSSEGWGYTEAFF TGCGCCAGCAGCTCCGAAGGGTGGGGGTACACTGAAGCTTTCTTT
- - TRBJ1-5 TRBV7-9 CASSADRTSNQPQHF TGTGCCAGCAGCGCCGACAGGACTAGCAATCAGCCCCAGCATTTT
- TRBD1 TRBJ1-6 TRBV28 CASREDREGSPLHF TGTGCCAGCAGGGAAGACAGGGAGGGTTCACCCCTCCACTTT
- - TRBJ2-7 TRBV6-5 CASRVGEDSPYF TGTGCCAGCAGGGTGGGGGAGGATAGTCCGTACTTC
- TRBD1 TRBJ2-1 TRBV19 CASSTRDRGRSEQFF TGTGCCAGTAGTACCCGGGACAGGGGGCGTAGTGAGCAGTTCTTC
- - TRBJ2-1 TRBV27 CASSLRDFYNEQFF TGTGCCAGCAGTCTCCGGGACTTTTACAATGAGCAGTTCTTC
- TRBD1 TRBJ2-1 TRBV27 CASSFTGGEQFF TGTGCCAGCAGTTTTACAGGGGGGGAGCAGTTCTTC
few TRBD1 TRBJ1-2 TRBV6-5 CASGPDRGGYGYTF TGTGCCAGCGGACCAGACAGGGGTGGCTATGGCTACACCTTC
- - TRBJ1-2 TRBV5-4 CASSLSRGYGYTF TGTGCCAGCAGCTTGAGTCGCGGCTATGGCTACACCTTC
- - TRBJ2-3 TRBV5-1 CASSLKTGDRDTQYF TGCGCCAGCAGCTTGAAAACGGGGGACCGAGATACGCAGTATTTT
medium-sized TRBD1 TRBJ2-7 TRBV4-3 CASSHMPGTGGDEQYF TGCGCCAGCAGCCATATGCCCGGGACAGGGGGCGACGAGCAGTACTTC
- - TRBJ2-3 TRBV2 CASSDQSTDTQYF TGTGCCAGCAGTGACCAGAGCACAGATACGCAGTATTTT
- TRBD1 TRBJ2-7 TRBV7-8 CASSLMGQGAYEQYF TGTGCCAGCAGCTTGATGGGACAGGGGGCCTACGAGCAGTACTTC
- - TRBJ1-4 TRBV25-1 CASSRPGNEKLFF TGTGCCAGCAGCCGTCCGGGTAATGAAAAACTGTTTTTT
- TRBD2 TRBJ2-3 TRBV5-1 CASSTTSVNTDTQYF TGCGCCAGCAGCACCACTAGCGTCAACACAGATACGCAGTATTTT
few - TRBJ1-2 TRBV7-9 CASSLAGAAGRNYGYTF TGTGCCAGCAGCTTAGCGGGAGCGGCAGGTCGCAACTATGGCTACACCTTC
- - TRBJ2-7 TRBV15 CATSRDRAAEQYF TGTGCCACCAGCAGAGACAGGGCAGCCGAGCAGTACTTC
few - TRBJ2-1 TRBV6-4 CASTKEAGLVDNEQFF TGTGCCAGCACCAAGGAGGCAGGGTTGGTGGACAATGAGCAGTTCTTC
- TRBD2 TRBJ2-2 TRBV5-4 CASSRNAGGMGTGELFF TGTGCCAGCAGCCGAAACGCGGGGGGTATGGGAACCGGGGAGCTGTTTTTT
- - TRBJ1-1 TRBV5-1 CASAGGNTEAFF TGCGCCAGTGCAGGAGGGAACACTGAAGCTTTCTTT
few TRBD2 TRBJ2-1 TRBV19 CASKKRGGLSNEQFF TGTGCCAGTAAGAAACGGGGGGGCCTGTCCAATGAGCAGTTCTTC
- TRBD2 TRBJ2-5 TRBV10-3 CASGGSGETQYF TGTGCCTCCGGAGGTAGCGGGGAGACCCAGTACTTC
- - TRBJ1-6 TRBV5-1 CASSLAGQVGNSPLHF TGCGCCAGCAGCTTGGCCGGCCAGGTTGGTAATTCACCCCTCCACTTT
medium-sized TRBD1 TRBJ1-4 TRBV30 CAMDRTNEKLFF TGTGCCATGGACAGGACTAATGAAAAACTGTTTTTT
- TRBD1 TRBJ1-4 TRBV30 CAWSVGGQFNEKLFF TGTGCCTGGAGTGTGGGGGGACAGTTTAATGAAAAACTGTTTTTT
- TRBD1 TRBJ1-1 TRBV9 CASSWGQGHTEAFF TGTGCCAGCAGCTGGGGACAGGGGCACACTGAAGCTTTCTTT
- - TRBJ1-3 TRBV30 CACLPTGRDTGNTIYF TGTGCCTGTTTACCCACGGGCAGGGATACTGGAAACACCATATATTTT
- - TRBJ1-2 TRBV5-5 CASSLDPQGGTF TGTGCCAGCAGCTTAGACCCGCAGGGTGGCACCTTC
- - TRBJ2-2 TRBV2 CASRRVTGELFF TGTGCCAGCAGAAGGGTTACCGGGGAGCTGTTTTTT
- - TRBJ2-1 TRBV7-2 CASSRDTNYNEQFF TGTGCCAGCAGCAGGGACACGAATTACAATGAGCAGTTCTTC
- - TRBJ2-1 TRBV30 CACPRLSGTRRNEQFF TGTGCCTGCCCCCGCCTATCCGGGACAAGGCGGAATGAGCAGTTCTTC